One sample yielded the 30 T cell receptor beta chains listed below, sequenced in a study of T cell responses to AZD1222 COVID-19 vaccine. The repertoire was sequenced with immunoSEQ multiplex PCR; TCRdb's copy has only in-frame clones and lacks some. Of roughly 120,000 clones listed, 92% are singletons. The source material was peripheral blood, sampled 28 days after the second AZD1222 dose. The origin of the receptors is an adult who received the AZD1222 COVID-19 vaccine.

V usage is TRBV30 and J usage is TRBJ1-4; 8 bases are a match to TRBD1. V dropped 2 bases and J dropped 6; count of bases not matched to a gene: 5. The V gene's germline CDR1 is GTSNPN and CDR2 SVGIG (reference sequence). The CDR3 totals 14 residues. The CDR3 region is CAWSLGTGDEKLFF. CDR3 bases: TGTGCCTGGAGTCTTGGGACAGGAGATGAAAAACTGTTTTTT.

V gene TRBV5-4 combines with J gene TRBJ2-5; possible D gene TRBD2, 5 bases. The CDR3 covers 13 residues. Germline loops: CDR1 SGHNT, CDR2 YYREEE (reference sequence). The V gene lost 1 base and the J gene lost 6 bases, with 10 bases spanning the gap. The CDR3 region is CASSLPSTKTQYF. In DNA form, the CDR3 reads TGTGCCAGCAGCTTGCCTAGCACGAAGACCCAGTACTTC.

The chain combines TRBV29-1 with TRBJ1-1, with TRBD1 matching over 8 bases. There are 12 residues in the CDR3. After removal of 4 bases from V and 7 bases from J, the junction contained 5 bases not matched to a gene. Per the germline V gene, CDR1 is SQVTM and CDR2 is ANQGSEA. CDR3 sequence (DNA): TGCAGCGTTGTGGACAGGGAGTTTGAAGCTTTCTTT. Its protein product is CSVVDREFEAFF.

V is TRBV5-1 and J is TRBJ2-7, with 7 bases identical to TRBD1. CDR3 length: 12 amino acids. V shed 4 bases and J 2 bases; nucleotides not matched to a gene: 0. Per the germline V gene, CDR1 is SGHRS and CDR2 is YFSETQ. CDR3 sequence (DNA): TGCGCCAGCAGCGGGACAGCCTACGAGCAGTACTTC. Translating gives CASSGTAYEQYF.

The V gene is TRBV4-1, the J gene TRBJ1-3, with 7 nucleotides matching TRBD1. From germline, CDR1 is MGHRA and CDR2 YSYEKL. V shed 3 bases, J shed 4 bases, and the junction held 9 bases outside the gene matches. The CDR3 has 16 residues. CDR3 nucleotide sequence: TGCGCCAGCAGCCACACCGACAGGGTCGAGGGAAACACCATATATTTT. Translating it yields CASSHTDRVEGNTIYF.

The V gene is TRBV11-1, the J gene TRBJ1-1; D unclear. The CDR3 has 16 residues. CDR1 SGHAT and CDR2 FQDESV come from the germline V gene (reference sequence). V was shortened by 0 bases and J by 0 bases, with 11 bases between the two germline ends. The CDR3 DNA reads as TGTGCCAGCAGCTTAGCGTGGAGGTCTTTGAACACTGAAGCTTTCTTT. It encodes CASSLAWRSLNTEAFF.

J is TRBJ2-1 and V is TRBV18; 13 bases align to TRBD2. Germline V gene data show CDR1 as KGHSH and CDR2 as LQKENI. This CDR3 is built from 15 residues. Germline trimming cut 6 bases from V and 6 bases from J; bases unmatched to any gene: 5. CDR3 region: CASSPGLAGVNEQFF. The CDR3 DNA follows: TGTGCCAGCTCTCCCGGACTAGCGGGAGTCAATGAGCAGTTCTTC. Together with reference TRBV18 and TRBJ2-1, the CDR3 gives the full variable domain: NAGVMQNPRHLVRRRGQEARLRCSPMKGHSHVYWYRQLPEEGLKFMVYLQKENIIDESGMPKERFSAEFPKEGPSILRIQQVVRGDSAAYFCASSPGLAGVNEQFFGPGTRLTVL.

V usage is TRBV3-1 (or the pseudogene TRBV3-2) and J usage is TRBJ2-2, with TRBD2 identical over 14 bases. V shed 4 bases and J 5 bases; nucleotides not matched to a gene: 6. The germline gives CDR1 LGHDT, CDR2 YNNKEL (reference sequence). The CDR3 sequence is 17 residues long. In DNA form, the CDR3 reads TGTGCCAGCAGCCGAGGACTAGCGGGAGGTGGGACCGGGGAGCTGTTTTTT. Translating gives CASSRGLAGGGTGELFF.

Here the CDR3 DNA reads TGTGCCAGCAGTTACGGGAACTCTCTAGCCAAAAACATTCAGTACTTC. Translating gives CASSYGNSLAKNIQYF. V gene TRBV6-2 or TRBV6-3 combines with J gene TRBJ2-4; D call uncertain. Trimming removed 2 bases from V and 0 bases from J, with 11 bases in between. This CDR3 has 16 residues. Per the germline V gene, CDR1 is MNHEY and CDR2 is SVGEGT.

This chain uses TRBV7-8 with TRBJ2-5; the match to TRBD1 covers 7 bases. The CDR3 runs to 15 residues. The germline V gene encodes CDR1 SGHVS and CDR2 FQNEAQ. The V and J ends lost 5 bases and 1 base, in that order; junction bases with no gene match: 7. The CDR3, as DNA: TGTGCCAGCAGCCCACCGGGGACAGCCCAAGAGACCCAGTACTTC. It yields the protein CASSPPGTAQETQYF.

This clone has just a few counts. The rearrangement joins TRBV5-1 to TRBJ2-5, with D possibly being TRBD1 (6 bases). CDR3 length equals 15 residues. Germline lookup yields CDR1 SGHRS and CDR2 YFSETQ. Trimming took off 4 bases at V and 5 bases at J, with 18 bases between the two ends. CDR3 bases: TGCGCCAGCAGCGTAACCGGGACACTCGAGGAGACCCAGTACTTC. It encodes CASSVTGTLEETQYF.

In this sample, this clone turned up once. The chain uses TRBV18 and TRBJ1-1, with D possibly matching TRBD1 (5 bases). CDR3 length equals 16 residues. CDR1 and CDR2 (germline): KGHSH, LQKENI. Trimming stripped 2 bases from V and 4 bases from J, with 17 bases between. The CDR3 region has the DNA TGTGCCAGCTCACCAGGGGCCCAAGGGTGGGGCACTGAAGCTTTCTTT. Translating it yields CASSPGAQGWGTEAFF. The full variable domain, completed using reference TRBV18 and TRBJ1-1, is NAGVMQNPRHLVRRRGQEARLRCSPMKGHSHVYWYRQLPEEGLKFMVYLQKENIIDESGMPKERFSAEFPKEGPSILRIQQVVRGDSAAYFCASSPGAQGWGTEAFFGQGTRLTVV.

The genes are TRBV3-1 (or the pseudogene TRBV3-2) and TRBJ2-3; D gene ambiguous. The CDR3 totals 15 residues. CDR1 LGHDT and CDR2 YNNKEL come from the germline V gene (reference sequence). The V and J ends lost 1 base and 1 base respectively, with 9 bases between them. Written as DNA, the CDR3 is TGTGCCAGCAGCCAAGGGTCGGCCCGCACAGATACGCAGTATTTT. Its translation is CASSQGSARTDTQYF.

This clone came up a few times. CDR3 protein: CASSQGAGDTEAFF. CDR3 nucleotide sequence: TGTGCCAGCAGCCAGGGCGCGGGGGACACTGAAGCTTTCTTT. The chain uses TRBV3-1 (or the pseudogene TRBV3-2) and TRBJ1-1; tentatively, D is TRBD1 (5 bases). The CDR3 spans 14 residues. Germline assignment: CDR1 LGHDT and CDR2 YNNKEL (reference sequence). Trimming took 3 bases from V and 3 from J, leaving 11 bases between them.

The rearrangement uses TRBV5-1 and TRBJ2-7, with 12 nucleotides matching TRBD2. The CDR3 contains 15 residues. Trimming at V came to 1 base and at J to 3 bases, leaving 2 bases not matched to a gene. The germline V gene has CDR1 SGHRS and CDR2 YFSETQ. The CDR3: CASSLLLAGGYEQYF. In DNA, the CDR3 is TGCGCCAGCAGCTTGTTACTAGCGGGAGGCTACGAGCAGTACTTC.

This rearrangement joins TRBV7-2 to TRBJ2-7; no clear D gene. Germline loops: CDR1 SGHTA, CDR2 FQGNSA. CDR3 length: 11 residues. Trimming left V 1 base short and J 6 bases short, with 4 bases between. The CDR3 sequence is CASSLEVEQYF. The DNA for the CDR3 is TGTGCCAGCAGCTTAGAGGTCGAGCAGTACTTC.

The chain carries TRBV6-4 and TRBJ1-4; TRBD1 aligns across 7 bases. Germline V lookup: CDR1 MRHNA, CDR2 SNTAGT. The CDR3 is 15 amino acids. V dropped 3 bases and J dropped 5; count of bases not matched to a gene: 6. The CDR3, as DNA: TGTGCCAGCAGTGAGCAGGGGGGTACCAATGAAAAACTGTTTTTT. It encodes CASSEQGGTNEKLFF.

The rearrangement links TRBV19 to TRBJ2-6, with D perhaps TRBD2 (6 bases). Trimming pared 0 bases from V and 2 bases from J, leaving 8 bases between. CDR3 length equals 16 residues. Germline V gene sequence: CDR1 LNHDA, CDR2 SQIVND (reference sequence). Here the CDR3 DNA reads TGTGCCAGTAGTATAGAGGCGGGGACTGGGGCCAACGTCCTGACTTTC. The encoded protein is CASSIEAGTGANVLTF. The full variable domain, in which reference TRBV19 and TRBJ2-6 provide the parts outside the CDR3, is DGGITQSPKYLFRKEGQNVTLSCEQNLNHDAMYWYRQDPGQGLRLIYYSQIVNDFQKGDIAEGYSVSREKKESFPLTVTSAQKNPTAFYLCASSIEAGTGANVLTFGAGSRLTVL.

CDR3 nucleotide sequence: TGCAGCGTTGAAGGTCGGGAGGGTGACAATGAGCAGTTCTTC. This sequence encodes CSVEGREGDNEQFF. The rearrangement uses TRBV29-1 and TRBJ2-1; 8 bases agree with TRBD2. V lost 1 base to trimming and J lost 5 bases; unmatched junction nucleotides: 4. The CDR3 has 14 amino acids. Looked up from germline, CDR1 is SQVTM and CDR2 is ANQGSEA.

V gene TRBV7-8 combines with J gene TRBJ1-1; D is uncertain. CDR3 size: 13 residues. CDR1 and CDR2 from the germline V gene are SGHVS and FQNEAQ. Trimming left V 6 bases short and J 4 bases short, with 12 bases between. CDR3 nucleotides: TGTGCCAGCAGGGCCGCATGGGGCACTGAAGCTTTCTTT. Residues: CASRAAWGTEAFF.

The chain is built from TRBV4-2 and TRBJ2-1; D remains ambiguous. CDR1 and CDR2 from the germline V gene are LGHNA and YNFKEQ. This CDR3 spans 11 amino acids. V lost 3 bases and J lost 6, with 3 bases in between. In DNA form, the CDR3 reads TGTGCCAGCAGCCAGACCAATGAGCAGTTCTTC. Translating gives CASSQTNEQFF.

This rearrangement joins TRBV30 to TRBJ1-1; D not resolved. This CDR3 comprises 13 residues. With 0 bases removed from V and 3 bases from J, the gap between germline ends came to 8 bases. Germline-derived CDR1 and CDR2 are GTSNPN and SVGIG (reference sequence). CDR3 nucleotides: TGTGCCTGGAGTGTACACGGGGACACTGAAGCTTTCTTT. It translates to CAWSVHGDTEAFF.

The V gene is TRBV28, the J gene TRBJ2-2; no firm D call. The CDR3 loop spans 13 amino acids. V dropped 9 bases and J dropped 0 bases, with 8 bases sitting between them. Germline CDR1 MDHEN, CDR2 SYDVKM. CDR3 DNA sequence: TGTGCCAGTAGTGGTACGAACACCGGGGAGCTGTTTTTT. Amino acid sequence: CASSGTNTGELFF.

This chain joins TRBV28 and TRBJ1-6, with 9 bases aligning to TRBD1. This CDR3 contains 16 residues. From germline, CDR1 is MDHEN and CDR2 SYDVKM. Trimming cost V 3 bases and J 7 bases; bases outside gene matches: 7. For the CDR3, the DNA is TGTGCCAGCAGTTTCTCCGGGACAGGGCGAAATTCACCCCTCCACTTT. This gives the protein CASSFSGTGRNSPLHF.

This clone has only one observation. The rearrangement uses TRBV19 and TRBJ1-1, with D perhaps TRBD1 (6 bases). Germline-derived CDR1 and CDR2 are LNHDA and SQIVND (reference sequence). CDR3 length: 14 residues. V was pared by 0 bases and J by 11 bases, with 16 bases between. CDR3: CASSIDPAGAMAFF. The CDR3 bases are TGTGCCAGTAGTATAGATCCGGCGGGGGCGATGGCTTTCTTT.

The chain is built from TRBV10-3 and TRBJ2-2; 9 positions agree with TRBD2. The V and J ends lost 10 bases and 2 bases, in that order; junction bases with no gene match: 11. This CDR3 contains 16 residues. The V gene's germline CDR1 is ENHRY and CDR2 SYGVKD. CDR3 coding DNA: TGTGCCAACGGAAGAGGACTAGCGATAAACACCGGGGAGCTGTTTTTT. Translation: CANGRGLAINTGELFF.

V and J are TRBV18 and TRBJ2-2; D is unresolved. Trimming took off 3 bases at V and 3 bases at J, with 11 bases between the two ends. CDR1 and CDR2 from the germline V gene are KGHSH and LQKENI. CDR3 length equals 15 residues. CDR3 protein: CASSPRQMDTGELFF. CDR3 nucleotides: TGTGCCAGCTCACCGAGGCAGATGGACACCGGGGAGCTGTTTTTT. Full variable domain (missing parts from reference TRBV18 and TRBJ2-2): NAGVMQNPRHLVRRRGQEARLRCSPMKGHSHVYWYRQLPEEGLKFMVYLQKENIIDESGMPKERFSAEFPKEGPSILRIQQVVRGDSAAYFCASSPRQMDTGELFFGEGSRLTVL.

The J gene is TRBJ1-4, the V gene TRBV5-1; D remains unclear. The CDR3 sequence is 15 residues long. The germline gives CDR1 SGHRS, CDR2 YFSETQ. V gave up 4 bases and J gave up 0 bases, with 10 bases separating them. The CDR3 spells CASSATATTNEKLFF. The CDR3 DNA sequence: TGCGCCAGCAGCGCTACAGCAACAACTAATGAAAAACTGTTTTTT.

This clone came up a few times. The chain carries TRBV7-2 and TRBJ1-1; D may be TRBD1 (5 bases). CDR1 is SGHTA, CDR2 FQGNSA, per germline. The CDR3 loop spans 16 amino acids. The V gene lost 5 bases and the J gene lost 10 bases, with 26 bases spanning the gap. CDR3 sequence: CASSPHDAGTAYGAFF. The CDR3 DNA reads as TGTGCCAGCAGCCCACATGACGCAGGGACCGCTTATGGAGCTTTCTTT.

The rearrangement uses TRBV10-3 and TRBJ2-3, with 11 bases fitting TRBD1. V gave up 4 bases and J gave up 2 bases; unmatched junction bases: 5. This CDR3 has 16 amino acids. Germline lookup yields CDR1 ENHRY and CDR2 SYGVKD. CDR3 in DNA: TGTGCCATCAGTGGCCGGACAGGGGGCATCACAGATACGCAGTATTTT. Protein sequence: CAISGRTGGITDTQYF.